The clone carrying this T cell receptor beta chain was seen a single time. What it recognizes is unknown. PCR amplification relied on 60 Vbeta primers (plus 13 Jbeta primers). Measured with immunoSEQ multiplex PCR; TCRdb has only the in-frame clones, and not every one. Here the sample spans approximately 100,000 clones, just under 80% being singletons. The sample originates from a study of cytomegalovirus exposure and HLA in healthy donors. Study observations and caveats: In a later analysis, specific HLA alleles were associated with around 17,000 TCR beta sequences at a 0.05 false discovery rate. The listing of 150 or so TCR beta chains classed them as cytomegalovirus-associated.

This TCR was sampled from a middle-aged woman in good health and CMV-seronegative. Material: PBMCs.

CDR3 bases: TGTGCCAGCAGGGACACCAGCTCTGGAAACACCATATATTTT. It codes for CASRDTSSGNTIYF. The chain combines TRBV28 with TRBJ1-3, with a weak D call TRBD1 (5 bases). This CDR3 has 14 residues. The V end was cut by 6 bases, the J end by 0 bases, with 9 bases between. The germline CDR1 and CDR2 sequences are MDHEN and SYDVKM. The full variable domain, its missing parts supplied by reference TRBV28 and TRBJ1-3, is DVKVTQSSRYLVKRTGEKVFLECVQDMDHENMFWYRQDPGLGLRLIYFSYDVKMKEKGDIPEGYSVSREKKERFSLILESASTNQTSMYLCASRDTSSGNTIYFGEGSWLTVV.